The 17 T cell receptor beta chains below come from one sample, sequenced in a study of blood T cell dynamics during melanoma immunotherapy. Time point of the sample: week 3, after first cycle of checkpoint inhibitor. Assay used: immunoSEQ multiplex PCR; TCRdb lists only in-frame clones, some missing. The top ten clones hold 4% to 5.5% of a sample with fewer than 15,000 clones, roughly 90% of them seen once. Sequenced here: blood, sampled from a patient treated with checkpoint blockade. The receptors were gathered from a human donor with melanoma.

This sequence joins TRBV4-3 and TRBJ2-5; D is unresolved. Germline values: CDR1 LGHNA, CDR2 YSLEER. This CDR3 contains 15 residues. V was cut by 0 bases and J by 4 bases, with 12 bases left in between. CDR3 DNA: TGCGCCAGCAGCCAAGATTCTTCCTATGGAGAGACCCAGTACTTC. It codes for CASSQDSSYGETQYF.

The J gene is TRBJ2-5, the V gene TRBV28, with D possibly being TRBD2 (5 bases). The CDR3 contains 16 residues. Germline CDR1 MDHEN, CDR2 SYDVKM. V lost 6 bases, J lost 5 bases, and 22 bases lay in between. CDR3 protein: CASRPPLAALGETQYF. CDR3 DNA sequence: TGTGCCAGCAGACCGCCGTTGGCAGCACTAGGGGAGACCCAGTACTTC.

The chain is built from TRBV4-1 and TRBJ2-7; 9 bases line up with TRBD2. Germline V gives CDR1 MGHRA, CDR2 YSYEKL. The CDR3 has 16 residues. V lost 3 bases to trimming and J lost 0 bases; unmatched junction nucleotides: 6. For the CDR3, the DNA is TGCGCCAGCAGCCAGCCGTCTAGCGGGAACTCCTACGAGCAGTACTTC. It codes for CASSQPSSGNSYEQYF.

This chain connects TRBV12-5 to TRBJ2-7; D unresolved. Trimming cost V 5 bases and J 0 bases, with 5 bases left between them. The V gene's germline CDR1 is LGHNT and CDR2 FRNRAP. This CDR3 contains 12 residues. CDR3 coding DNA: TGTGCTAGTGGTCCGCTCTCCTACGAGCAGTACTTC. This encodes CASGPLSYEQYF.

The chain joins TRBV6-1 to TRBJ2-5, with 8 bases matching TRBD1. Losses at the gene ends were 2 bases for V and 1 base for J; bases not matched to a gene: 3. CDR1 and CDR2 (germline): MNHNS, SASEGT. The CDR3 length is 15 residues. CDR3 sequence: CASSEQQGAQETQYF. Here the CDR3 DNA reads TGTGCCAGCAGTGAACAGCAGGGGGCCCAAGAGACCCAGTACTTC.

The rearrangement uses TRBV4-2 and TRBJ1-6; D uncertain. Germline V gene data show CDR1 as LGHNA and CDR2 as YNFKEQ. The CDR3 runs to 16 residues. V shed 0 bases and J shed 5 bases, with 11 bases lying between them. This chain's CDR3 is CASSQEPQHNNSPLHF. CDR3 nucleotides: TGTGCCAGCAGCCAAGAACCCCAGCATAATAATTCACCCCTCCACTTT.

The chain uses TRBV28 and TRBJ2-7; D remains ambiguous. CDR1 is MDHEN and CDR2 is SYDVKM in the germline V gene. Trimming removed 6 bases at V and 0 bases at J, with 9 bases between. This CDR3 region has 13 residues. CDR3 loop: CASSQLSSYEQYF. The CDR3 nucleotides read TGTGCCAGCAGCCAACTTAGCTCCTACGAGCAGTACTTC.

This chain joins TRBV29-1 and TRBJ1-1, with 10 positions matching TRBD1. CDR1 is SQVTM, CDR2 ANQGSEA, per germline. J was trimmed by 1 base and V by 8 bases; bases with no gene match: 7. The CDR3 runs to 14 residues. The CDR3 sequence: CSTRTGGPNTEAFF. The CDR3 DNA reads as TGCAGCACCAGGACAGGGGGGCCGAACACTGAAGCTTTCTTT.

In its sample, this clone was seen once. The chain joins TRBV29-1 to TRBJ1-2, with D hard to call. The V end was cut by 3 bases, the J end by 8 bases, with 10 bases between. Per the germline V gene, CDR1 is SQVTM and CDR2 is ANQGSEA. This CDR3 contains 11 residues. Here the CDR3 DNA reads TGCAGCGTTGATCTGGGTGGAGGCTACACCTTC. Translation gives CSVDLGGGYTF.

The J gene is TRBJ1-2, the V gene TRBV28, with D possibly matching TRBD1 (5 bases). Germline CDR1 MDHEN, CDR2 SYDVKM. V was clipped by 2 bases and J by 3 bases, with 13 bases between them. The CDR3 contains 15 residues. The CDR3 nucleotides are TGTGCCAGCAGTTTACGTGGTCAGGGTTACTATGGCTACACCTTC. It codes for CASSLRGQGYYGYTF.

J is TRBJ2-5 and V is TRBV28; a weak D match, TRBD1 (8 bases). V lost 6 bases, J lost 7 bases, and 15 bases lay in between. Germline CDR1 is MDHEN and CDR2 is SYDVKM. The CDR3 runs to 13 residues. Written as DNA, the CDR3 is TGTGCCAGCAGCCCGACAGGGGAGGGGACCCAGTACTTC. This gives the protein CASSPTGEGTQYF.

The V and J genes are TRBV29-1 and TRBJ2-6; 7 bases agree with TRBD2. Germline V gene data show CDR1 as SQVTM and CDR2 as ANQGSEA. The CDR3 extends over 17 amino acids. V dropped 5 bases and J dropped 5; count of bases not matched to a gene: 15. CDR3 loop: CSVCGGSIQSRANVLTF. Here the CDR3 DNA reads TGCAGCGTTTGCGGGGGAAGCATACAAAGTCGGGCCAACGTCCTGACTTTC.

The gene calls are TRBV28 and TRBJ2-3; D not resolved. Trimming stripped 6 bases from V and 6 bases from J, with 13 bases between. From germline, CDR1 is MDHEN and CDR2 SYDVKM. This CDR3 contains 13 residues. The CDR3 here is CASSRGPFDTQYF. The CDR3 DNA follows: TGTGCCAGCAGCCGTGGACCCTTCGATACGCAGTATTTT. Looking up the rest from reference TRBV28 and TRBJ2-3 gives the full variable domain: DVKVTQSSRYLVKRTGEKVFLECVQDMDHENMFWYRQDPGLGLRLIYFSYDVKMKEKGDIPEGYSVSREKKERFSLILESASTNQTSMYLCASSRGPFDTQYFGPGTRLTVL.

The CDR3 DNA reads TGTGCCAGCAGCTTAGGGACAGGGTCGAACTATGGCTACACCTTC. Translating gives CASSLGTGSNYGYTF. This chain connects TRBV11-2 to TRBJ1-2; TRBD1 agrees at 8 bases. With 1 base clipped from V and 2 bases from J, the junction kept 3 bases outside the gene matches. Germline V gene sequence: CDR1 SGHAT, CDR2 FQNNGV. This CDR3 contains 15 residues.

The chain has TRBV9 and TRBJ2-1; D may be TRBD2 (5 bases). This CDR3 region has 15 residues. Germline V gene lookup returns CDR1 SGDLS and CDR2 YYNGEE. Trimming cost V 4 bases and J 10 bases, with 21 bases left between them. CDR3 sequence reads: CASSLSLGSESEQFF. The CDR3 nucleotides are TGTGCCAGCAGCCTTTCACTAGGGTCGGAGTCCGAGCAGTTCTTC.

For this clone: It is unclear where the CDR3 begins or ends on the DNA, so no DNA is shown, and the CDR3 is as TCRdb lists it. The V gene is TRBV5-6, the J gene TRBJ2-7; TRBD1, the table's D call, was not compared with the DNA. The CDR3 region is 16 residues in length, termini included. The germline V gene encodes CDR1 SGHDT and CDR2 YYEEEE. CDR3 protein: CASSILGSGVSYEQYF.

The chain couples TRBV4-3 to TRBJ2-1; TRBD2 agrees at 9 bases. Germline CDR1 is LGHNA and CDR2 is YSLEER. V trimming: 0 bases; J trimming: 3 bases; junction bases outside the gene matches: 21. This CDR3 comprises 22 residues. CDR3 sequence (DNA): TGCGCCAGCAGCCAAGATCTGACACTAGCGGGTCCCGGGATTACGGGCTACAATGAGCAGTTCTTC. This translates into CASSQDLTLAGPGITGYNEQFF.